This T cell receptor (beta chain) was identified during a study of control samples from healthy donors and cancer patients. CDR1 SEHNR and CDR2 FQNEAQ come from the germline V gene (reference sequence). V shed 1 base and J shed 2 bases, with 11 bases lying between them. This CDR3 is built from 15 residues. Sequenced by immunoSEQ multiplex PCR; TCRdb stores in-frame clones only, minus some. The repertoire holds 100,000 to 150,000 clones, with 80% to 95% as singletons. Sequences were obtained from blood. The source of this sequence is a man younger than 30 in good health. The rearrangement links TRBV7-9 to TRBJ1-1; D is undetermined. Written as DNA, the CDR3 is TGTGCCAGCAGCTTAGGGGGAGATATCAACACTGAAGCTTTCTTT. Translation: CASSLGGDINTEAFF.